This passage covers 19 T cell receptor beta chains from one sample sequenced in a study of shared clonotypes between healthy human individuals. Method: immunoSEQ multiplex PCR; TCRdb's copy keeps in-frame clones and lacks some. Of hundreds of thousands of clones in the sample, about three quarters were seen once. Sequenced sample: PBMCs. These receptors all stem from a woman aged 40 to 50 in good health. Some clones in this sample may be carry-over from other donors' samples.

The rearrangement joins TRBV6-5 to TRBJ1-4; D unresolved. CDR3 length: 13 amino acids. V was clipped by 8 bases and J by 5 bases, with 12 bases between them. Germline values: CDR1 MNHEY, CDR2 SVGAGI. Here the CDR3 DNA reads TGTGCCAGCTTGAGGATTAAGAATGAAAAACTGTTTTTT. Translation: CASLRIKNEKLFF.

The chain couples TRBV7-3 to TRBJ2-5; TRBD1 agrees at 8 bases. The CDR3 contains 13 residues. V trimming: 6 bases; J trimming: 4 bases; junction bases outside the gene matches: 4. The germline CDR1 and CDR2 sequences are SGHTA and FQGTGA. The DNA of the CDR3 is TGTGCCAGCAGTGGACAGGGAGGAGAGACCCAGTACTTC. Its translation is CASSGQGGETQYF.

The J gene is TRBJ2-2, the V gene TRBV9; maybe TRBD1 (7 bases). The CDR3 contains 14 residues. Deletions cut 4 bases from V and 3 bases from J, with 10 bases between. CDR1 SGDLS and CDR2 YYNGEE come from the germline V gene. The CDR3 coding sequence is TGTGCCAGCAGCCGCAGGGGGGACACCGGGGAGCTGTTTTTT. As protein: CASSRRGDTGELFF. Drawing the rest from reference TRBV9 and TRBJ2-2, the complete variable domain is DSGVTQTPKHLITATGQRVTLRCSPRSGDLSVYWYQQSLDQGLQFLIQYYNGEERAKGNILERFSAQQFPDLHSELNLSSLELGDSALYFCASSRRGDTGELFFGEGSRLTVL.

This rearrangement joins TRBV7-3 to TRBJ2-1, with 9 positions matching TRBD1. V dropped 6 bases and J dropped 10; count of bases not matched to a gene: 7. The germline V gene has CDR1 SGHTA and CDR2 FQGTGA. The CDR3 spans 13 residues. CDR3 nucleotides: TGTGCCAGCAGTCCTACAGGGGGCCGAGAGCAGTTCTTC. This encodes CASSPTGGREQFF.

This chain links TRBV18 with TRBJ2-1; D call uncertain. The germline gives CDR1 KGHSH, CDR2 LQKENI. V lost 2 bases and J 0 bases, leaving 8 bases between the germline ends. The CDR3 covers 15 residues. DNA of the CDR3: TGTGCCAGCTCACCAAGAGTTGGCTCCTACAATGAGCAGTTCTTC. Its protein product is CASSPRVGSYNEQFF.

The chain carries TRBV5-1 and TRBJ2-7; 7 bases are shared with TRBD2. The CDR3 consists of 14 residues. Germline V gene lookup returns CDR1 SGHRS and CDR2 YFSETQ. The J segment lost 4 bases and the V segment lost 4 bases, leaving 8 bases of the junction unmatched. In DNA, the CDR3 is TGCGCCAGCAGCACCCTAGCGGAGCCTTACGAGCAGTACTTC. It codes for CASSTLAEPYEQYF.

This clone was recorded a few times. The CDR3: CASSLGRLAGAGANVLTF. The CDR3 nucleotides are TGCGCCAGCAGCTTGGGCAGGCTAGCGGGGGCTGGGGCCAACGTCCTGACTTTC. The genes are TRBV5-1 and TRBJ2-6, with 10 bases lining up with TRBD2. The CDR3 has 18 amino acids. V shed 0 bases and J 2 bases; nucleotides not matched to a gene: 5. Germline loops: CDR1 SGHRS, CDR2 YFSETQ.

The chain recombines TRBV7-8 with TRBJ2-3; 8 nucleotides align to TRBD2. This CDR3 contains 15 residues. The germline V gene has CDR1 SGHVS and CDR2 FQNEAQ. V lost 5 bases to trimming and J lost 5 bases; unmatched junction nucleotides: 9. For the CDR3, the DNA is TGTGCCAGCAGCCCTCGGACTAGCCGGCAAGATACGCAGTATTTT. This codes for CASSPRTSRQDTQYF. The entire variable domain, with the rest obtained from reference TRBV7-8 and TRBJ2-3, is as follows: GAGVSQSPRYKVAKRGQDVALRCDPISGHVSLFWYQQALGQGPEFLTYFQNEAQLDKSGLPSDRFFAERPEGSVSTLKIQRTQQEDSAVYLCASSPRTSRQDTQYFGPGTRLTVL.

V is TRBV30 and J is TRBJ2-7; D perhaps matches TRBD2 (6 bases). The CDR3 sequence is 14 residues long. V was shortened by 0 bases and J by 2 bases, with 11 bases between the two germline ends. The germline V gene encodes CDR1 GTSNPN and CDR2 SVGIG (reference sequence). In DNA, the CDR3 is TGTGCCTGGAGTGTTAGGGGACTGCCCTACGAGCAGTACTTC. Its translation is CAWSVRGLPYEQYF.

This clone was seen more than once but under ten times. The rearrangement joins TRBV28 to TRBJ2-3, with TRBD2 matching over 8 bases. The CDR3 runs 15 residues. V was clipped by 6 bases and J by 4 bases; unmatched bases: 9. CDR1 MDHEN and CDR2 SYDVKM come from the germline V gene. The CDR3 spells CASSRGGRAADTQYF. CDR3 nucleotides: TGTGCCAGCAGCCGGGGGGGCCGCGCTGCAGATACGCAGTATTTT.

V gene TRBV27 combines with J gene TRBJ2-7, with 7 bases fitting TRBD1. V was clipped by 4 bases and J by 6 bases; unmatched bases: 9. The CDR3 extends over 14 amino acids. Germline CDR1 MNHEY, CDR2 SMNVEV (reference sequence). The CDR3 is CASSYGTAAGEQYF. CDR3 DNA: TGTGCCAGCAGTTACGGGACAGCCGCGGGCGAGCAGTACTTC.

V usage is TRBV6-5 and J usage is TRBJ2-7, with no clear D. V lost 5 bases and J 0 bases, leaving 11 bases between the germline ends. Germline V lookup: CDR1 MNHEY, CDR2 SVGAGI. This CDR3 has 14 amino acids. CDR3 nucleotide sequence: TGTGCCAGCAGTCCCCGGTCGGACTCCTACGAGCAGTACTTC. Encoded protein: CASSPRSDSYEQYF.

The chain recombines TRBV28 with TRBJ2-1; 8 nucleotides agree with TRBD1. This CDR3 is built from 15 residues. V was pared by 7 bases and J by 3 bases, with 8 bases of the junction left unmatched. Germline values: CDR1 MDHEN, CDR2 SYDVKM. CDR3 nucleotide sequence: TGTGCCAGCAACACTCAGGGGGCACGCTACAATGAGCAGTTCTTC. The encoded protein is CASNTQGARYNEQFF.

V usage is TRBV2 and J usage is TRBJ2-1; D ambiguous. CDR1 and CDR2 (germline): SNHLY, FYNNEI. Trimming pared 4 bases from V and 4 bases from J, leaving 8 bases between. The CDR3 is 13 residues long. The CDR3 nucleotides read TGTGCCAGCAGTGTTGAGATGTACAATGAGCAGTTCTTC. It encodes CASSVEMYNEQFF. The full variable domain, its missing parts supplied by reference TRBV2 and TRBJ2-1, is EPEVTQTPSHQVTQMGQEVILRCVPISNHLYFYWYRQILGQKVEFLVSFYNNEISEKSEIFDDQFSVERPDGSNFTLKIRSTKLEDSAMYFCASSVEMYNEQFFGPGTRLTVL.

The gene calls are TRBV19 and TRBJ1-1, with a tentative D call TRBD1 (6 bases). The CDR3 extends over 13 amino acids. With 4 bases removed from V and 5 bases from J, the gap between germline ends came to 11 bases. The germline CDR1 and CDR2 sequences are LNHDA and SQIVND (reference sequence). The CDR3 protein is CASSNQGWTEAFF. The CDR3 nucleotides are TGTGCCAGTAGTAATCAGGGGTGGACTGAAGCTTTCTTT.

The sample holds a few counts of this clone. The chain uses TRBV28 and TRBJ1-5; the match to TRBD1 covers 7 bases. The CDR3 contains 14 residues. V trimming: 6 bases; J trimming: 4 bases; junction bases outside the gene matches: 6. CDR1 and CDR2 (germline): MDHEN, SYDVKM. The CDR3 spells CASRLGQLNQPQHF. CDR3 DNA sequence: TGTGCCAGCAGGCTGGGACAGTTAAATCAGCCCCAGCATTTT.

V and J are TRBV18 and TRBJ1-2; maybe TRBD1 (5 bases). CDR3 size: 15 residues. The V gene lost 0 bases and the J gene lost 4 bases, with 12 bases spanning the gap. CDR1 and CDR2 from the germline V gene are KGHSH and LQKENI. The CDR3 sequence is CASSPPSQGPYGYTF. CDR3 bases: TGTGCCAGCTCACCACCCAGCCAGGGACCCTATGGCTACACCTTC.

The J gene is TRBJ1-1, the V gene TRBV11-2, with unresolved D. This CDR3 is built from 12 residues. CDR1 is SGHAT, CDR2 FQNNGV, per germline. Trimming cost V 5 bases and J 8 bases, with 12 bases left between them. The CDR3 DNA follows: TGTGCCAGCAGCGAAGACGTAGGCGAAGCTTTCTTT. Protein: CASSEDVGEAFF. Looking up the rest from reference TRBV11-2 and TRBJ1-1 gives the full variable domain: EAGVAQSPRYKIIEKRQSVAFWCNPISGHATLYWYQQILGQGPKLLIQFQNNGVVDDSQLPKDRFSAERLKGVDSTLKIQPAKLEDSAVYLCASSEDVGEAFFGQGTRLTVV.

This clone came up once. The chain carries TRBV2 and TRBJ2-1; TRBD2 aligns across 9 bases. CDR3 size: 14 residues. After removal of 4 bases from V and 4 bases from J, the junction contained 2 bases not matched to a gene. Germline lookup yields CDR1 SNHLY and CDR2 FYNNEI. DNA of the CDR3: TGTGCCAGCAGTGGACTAGCGGCTTACAATGAGCAGTTCTTC. As protein: CASSGLAAYNEQFF.